The present entry profiles one TCR beta chain with its context. Its antigen is still unknown. These data come from a study of cytomegalovirus exposure and HLA in healthy donors. In the study overall: Unique TCRs numbering some 80 million, obtained from HLA-typed donors, made up an early data release.

CDR1 SGDLS and CDR2 YYNGEE come from the germline V gene. Trimming removed 1 base from V and 9 bases from J, with 18 bases in between. The CDR3 totals 15 residues. The PCR ran on 60 Vbeta and 13 Jbeta primers. Clones were read by immunoSEQ multiplex PCR, and TCRdb kept only the in-frame ones, dropping some. Of over 150,000 clones in the sample, roughly four fifths were seen once. Study observations and caveats: Most CMV-associated TCR beta chains were later found to appear HLA-restricted. A highly shared variant cluster was judged a likely technical artifact.

Source material: PBMCs. The sequence was collected from a man in his fifties or sixties in good health and CMV-seropositive. The chain links TRBV9 to TRBJ2-3, with D uncertain. The CDR3: CASSVSSDPPLTQYF. DNA of the CDR3: TGTGCCAGCAGCGTATCGAGCGACCCACCATTAACGCAGTATTTT.